Listed below are T cell receptor beta chains from one sample, sequenced in a study of blood T cells in healthy people across ages. From the 5' RACE reads, TCRdb called clonotypes with MiXCR, one entry per CDR3 protein. Of over a million distinct CDR3 sequences listed, 45% to 70% are singletons. The sequenced sample consisted of blood. These receptors originate from a man between 18 and 29 years old in good health. Both conserved end residues are part of each CDR3. The D gene is left open where the match is weak. Not all rows give a size; the values are once, few, many and, for expanded clones, a class.

J,size,D,V,DNA,CDR3
TRBJ2-7,few,TRBD2,TRBV12-3/TRBV12-4,TGTGCCAGCAGGTTGACTAGCGGGAGTATGTACGAGCAGTACTTC,CASRLTSGSMYEQYF
TRBJ2-3,NA,TRBD1,TRBV28,TGTGCCACCACGAAACAGGGGATGAGCACAGATACGCAGTATTTT,CATTKQGMSTDTQYF
TRBJ2-3,NA,NA,TRBV5-1,TGCGCCAGCAGCTCCACCTACAGGGAAGATACGCAGTATTTT,CASSSTYREDTQYF
TRBJ1-2,once,NA,TRBV5-1,TGCGCCAGCAGCTTGGAAACTGTCAGGAATGGCTACACCTTC,CASSLETVRNGYTF
TRBJ1-2,few,NA,TRBV4-1,TGCGCCAGCAGCCAAGACAGTGGAGCTTACTATGGCTACACCTTC,CASSQDSGAYYGYTF
TRBJ2-7,NA,NA,TRBV4-3,TGCGCCAGCAGCCAAAGAGTGGGGTTTTACGAGCAGTACTTC,CASSQRVGFYEQYF
TRBJ2-5,NA,TRBD2,TRBV4-1,TGCGCCAGCAGCCAAGATCGCCTAGCGGGGGACGAGACCCAGTACTTC,CASSQDRLAGDETQYF
TRBJ1-1,NA,NA,TRBV3-1,TGTGCCAGCAGGACTAGCGGGAACACTGAAGCTTTCTTT,CASRTSGNTEAFF
TRBJ2-1,NA,TRBD2,TRBV5-1,TGCGCCAGCAGCTACCCGGCGGGGGGGCCCCCCTACAATGAGCAGTTCTTC,CASSYPAGGPPYNEQFF
TRBJ2-7,NA,NA,TRBV10-3,TGTGCCATCAGTGAGTGGATCCCGGGACGCACAACCTACGAGCAGTACTTC,CAISEWIPGRTTYEQYF
TRBJ1-4,NA,NA,TRBV7-9,TGTGCCAGCAGCTTAGCCACAGGCCTTAATGAAAAACTGTTTTTT,CASSLATGLNEKLFF
TRBJ2-7,NA,TRBD1,TRBV12-3/TRBV12-4,TGTGCCAGCAGTTTTTCGACAGGGGTGGGCGAGCAGTACTTC,CASSFSTGVGEQYF
TRBJ1-2,NA,TRBD1,TRBV27,TGTGCCAGCAGTTCTCCGGGACAGGGGATCGATGGCTACACCTTC,CASSSPGQGIDGYTF
TRBJ2-3,NA,TRBD2,TRBV7-2,TGTGCCAGCAGCACGACTAGCGGGGGGGCGGATACGCAGTATTTT,CASSTTSGGADTQYF
TRBJ1-6,few,TRBD1,TRBV29-1,TGCAGCGTCGGGGACAGCTATAATTCACCCCTCCACTTT,CSVGDSYNSPLHF
TRBJ2-7,few,TRBD1,TRBV20-1,TGCAGTGCTAGCCTATTGATGGTCCGGGACAGGGGGAGTTCCTACGAGCAGTACTTC,CSASLLMVRDRGSSYEQYF
TRBJ2-5,NA,NA,TRBV2,TGTGCCAGCAACTACGAGCAGTATTTCGGGCCGTACTTC,CASNYEQYFGPYF
TRBJ2-7,few,TRBD2,TRBV5-6,TGTGCCAGCAGCTTGGAATTAGCGGGCACCTACGAGCAGTACTTC,CASSLELAGTYEQYF
TRBJ2-7,NA,NA,TRBV6-5,TGTGCCAGCAGCTCCACAAGCGACGAGCAGTACTTC,CASSSTSDEQYF
TRBJ2-1,NA,TRBD2,TRBV12-5,TGTGCTAGTGGTTTGTTACTAGCGACCTACAATGAGCAGTTCTTC,CASGLLLATYNEQFF
TRBJ2-1,NA,NA,TRBV6-6,TGTGCCAGCAGTTACTCGAAGGCTGCTGGGCAGTTCTTC,CASSYSKAAGQFF
TRBJ2-5,NA,NA,TRBV5-1,TGCGCCAGCAATCAACGCGGGGACACGGAGACCCAGTACTTC,CASNQRGDTETQYF
TRBJ2-5,few,TRBD2,TRBV4-2,TGTGCCAGCAGCCAAGATCCAGCGGGGGGAATCCAAGAGACCCAGTACTTC,CASSQDPAGGIQETQYF
TRBJ2-5,NA,NA,TRBV2,TGTGCCAGCAGTGAAGCGGAGAGGGAACATCTACAGGTTGGGACCCAGTACTTC,CASSEAEREHLQVGTQYF
TRBJ2-5,NA,NA,TRBV29-1,TGCAGCGTTGCTTGGGGCGGCAACCGACAAGAGACCCAGTACTTC,CSVAWGGNRQETQYF
TRBJ2-3,NA,TRBD2,TRBV28,TGTGCCAGCACCGGACTAGGCGGGGGGGCAGGGGATACGCAGTATTTT,CASTGLGGGAGDTQYF
TRBJ2-7,NA,NA,TRBV10-3,TGTGCCATCAGTGACTCCGGGACACCAACCTACGAGCAGTACTTC,CAISDSGTPTYEQYF
TRBJ2-7,NA,NA,TRBV20-1,TGCAGTGGGGACCTCTCCTACGAGCAGTACTTC,CSGDLSYEQYF
TRBJ2-3,NA,TRBD2,TRBV20-1,TGCAGTGCTAGGTTGGCGGGGGGTTGGGGCACAGATACGCAGTATTTT,CSARLAGGWGTDTQYF
TRBJ2-1,NA,NA,TRBV19,TGTGCCAGTAGTAACGGCAATCGAGACAATGAGCAGTTCTTC,CASSNGNRDNEQFF
TRBJ2-2,NA,NA,TRBV6-1,TGTGCCAGCAGTGAAGAAGGTGGGGTTTACGGCACCGGGGAGCTGTTTTTT,CASSEEGGVYGTGELFF
TRBJ2-3,NA,NA,TRBV7-2,TGTGCCAGCAGCTTAGAGGGGGGACCTTGGGATACGCAGTATTTT,CASSLEGGPWDTQYF
TRBJ2-7,NA,NA,TRBV3-1,TGTGCCAGCAGCCAAGAGGCCAGGGTGGTCCACGAGCAGTACTTC,CASSQEARVVHEQYF
TRBJ2-3,NA,NA,TRBV20-1,TGCAGTGCCAGAGATTGGAAGACTGATGCTAGCACAGATACGCAGTATTTT,CSARDWKTDASTDTQYF
TRBJ2-1,once,TRBD2,TRBV12-3/TRBV12-4,TGTGCCAGCAGTCATAGCGGGGGTTCAAGTGAGCAGTTCTTC,CASSHSGGSSEQFF
TRBJ2-1,NA,NA,TRBV29-1,TGCAGCGTTGCTCTGGGGGCGGTAATGAATGAGCAGTTCTTC,CSVALGAVMNEQFF